The present T cell receptor beta chain was sequenced within a study of shared clonotypes between healthy human individuals. Every subset's genomic DNA went evenly onto several immunoSEQ plates. The protocol was immunoSEQ multiplex PCR, while the TCRdb copy is restricted to in-frame clones and leaves out a portion. The sample yields about 2,200,000 clones, about 93% seen once. Naive CD8 isolation took CD45RO-negative cells positively selected for CCR7 and excluded terminally differentiated effector memory CD45RA+ cells. Healthy adults negative for HIV, lacking recent acute infections or vaccinations, served as donors. CDR1 and CDR2 from the germline V gene are MNHEY and SMNVEV (reference sequence). Trimming took 5 bases from V and 6 from J; bases not matched to a gene: 4. The CDR3 runs 13 residues.

The V gene is TRBV27, the J gene TRBJ2-1, with 7 bases matching TRBD1. The source of this sequence is a man in his late teens or twenties in good health. Some clones in this sample may be carry-over from other donors' samples. The specimen was naive CD8+ T cells from PBMCs. The CDR3 nucleotides read TGTGCCAGCAGTCCCCCAGGGGGCAATGAGCAGTTCTTC. Translated: CASSPPGGNEQFF.